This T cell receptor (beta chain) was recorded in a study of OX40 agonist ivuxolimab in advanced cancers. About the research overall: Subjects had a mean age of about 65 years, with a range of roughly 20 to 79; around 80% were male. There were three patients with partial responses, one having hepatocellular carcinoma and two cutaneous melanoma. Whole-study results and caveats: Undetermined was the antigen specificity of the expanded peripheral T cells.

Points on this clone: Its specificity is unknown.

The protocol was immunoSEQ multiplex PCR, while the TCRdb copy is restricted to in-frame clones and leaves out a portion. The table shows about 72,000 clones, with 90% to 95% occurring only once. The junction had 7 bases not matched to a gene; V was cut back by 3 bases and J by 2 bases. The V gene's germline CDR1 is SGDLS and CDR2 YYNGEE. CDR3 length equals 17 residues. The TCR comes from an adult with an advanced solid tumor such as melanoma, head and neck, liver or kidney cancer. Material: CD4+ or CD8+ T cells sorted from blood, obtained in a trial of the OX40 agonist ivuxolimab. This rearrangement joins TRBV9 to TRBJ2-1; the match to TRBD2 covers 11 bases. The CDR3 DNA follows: TGTGCCAGCAGCGGCTCCACTAGCGGGGGCGCCTACAATGAGCAGTTCTTC. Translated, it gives CASSGSTSGGAYNEQFF.